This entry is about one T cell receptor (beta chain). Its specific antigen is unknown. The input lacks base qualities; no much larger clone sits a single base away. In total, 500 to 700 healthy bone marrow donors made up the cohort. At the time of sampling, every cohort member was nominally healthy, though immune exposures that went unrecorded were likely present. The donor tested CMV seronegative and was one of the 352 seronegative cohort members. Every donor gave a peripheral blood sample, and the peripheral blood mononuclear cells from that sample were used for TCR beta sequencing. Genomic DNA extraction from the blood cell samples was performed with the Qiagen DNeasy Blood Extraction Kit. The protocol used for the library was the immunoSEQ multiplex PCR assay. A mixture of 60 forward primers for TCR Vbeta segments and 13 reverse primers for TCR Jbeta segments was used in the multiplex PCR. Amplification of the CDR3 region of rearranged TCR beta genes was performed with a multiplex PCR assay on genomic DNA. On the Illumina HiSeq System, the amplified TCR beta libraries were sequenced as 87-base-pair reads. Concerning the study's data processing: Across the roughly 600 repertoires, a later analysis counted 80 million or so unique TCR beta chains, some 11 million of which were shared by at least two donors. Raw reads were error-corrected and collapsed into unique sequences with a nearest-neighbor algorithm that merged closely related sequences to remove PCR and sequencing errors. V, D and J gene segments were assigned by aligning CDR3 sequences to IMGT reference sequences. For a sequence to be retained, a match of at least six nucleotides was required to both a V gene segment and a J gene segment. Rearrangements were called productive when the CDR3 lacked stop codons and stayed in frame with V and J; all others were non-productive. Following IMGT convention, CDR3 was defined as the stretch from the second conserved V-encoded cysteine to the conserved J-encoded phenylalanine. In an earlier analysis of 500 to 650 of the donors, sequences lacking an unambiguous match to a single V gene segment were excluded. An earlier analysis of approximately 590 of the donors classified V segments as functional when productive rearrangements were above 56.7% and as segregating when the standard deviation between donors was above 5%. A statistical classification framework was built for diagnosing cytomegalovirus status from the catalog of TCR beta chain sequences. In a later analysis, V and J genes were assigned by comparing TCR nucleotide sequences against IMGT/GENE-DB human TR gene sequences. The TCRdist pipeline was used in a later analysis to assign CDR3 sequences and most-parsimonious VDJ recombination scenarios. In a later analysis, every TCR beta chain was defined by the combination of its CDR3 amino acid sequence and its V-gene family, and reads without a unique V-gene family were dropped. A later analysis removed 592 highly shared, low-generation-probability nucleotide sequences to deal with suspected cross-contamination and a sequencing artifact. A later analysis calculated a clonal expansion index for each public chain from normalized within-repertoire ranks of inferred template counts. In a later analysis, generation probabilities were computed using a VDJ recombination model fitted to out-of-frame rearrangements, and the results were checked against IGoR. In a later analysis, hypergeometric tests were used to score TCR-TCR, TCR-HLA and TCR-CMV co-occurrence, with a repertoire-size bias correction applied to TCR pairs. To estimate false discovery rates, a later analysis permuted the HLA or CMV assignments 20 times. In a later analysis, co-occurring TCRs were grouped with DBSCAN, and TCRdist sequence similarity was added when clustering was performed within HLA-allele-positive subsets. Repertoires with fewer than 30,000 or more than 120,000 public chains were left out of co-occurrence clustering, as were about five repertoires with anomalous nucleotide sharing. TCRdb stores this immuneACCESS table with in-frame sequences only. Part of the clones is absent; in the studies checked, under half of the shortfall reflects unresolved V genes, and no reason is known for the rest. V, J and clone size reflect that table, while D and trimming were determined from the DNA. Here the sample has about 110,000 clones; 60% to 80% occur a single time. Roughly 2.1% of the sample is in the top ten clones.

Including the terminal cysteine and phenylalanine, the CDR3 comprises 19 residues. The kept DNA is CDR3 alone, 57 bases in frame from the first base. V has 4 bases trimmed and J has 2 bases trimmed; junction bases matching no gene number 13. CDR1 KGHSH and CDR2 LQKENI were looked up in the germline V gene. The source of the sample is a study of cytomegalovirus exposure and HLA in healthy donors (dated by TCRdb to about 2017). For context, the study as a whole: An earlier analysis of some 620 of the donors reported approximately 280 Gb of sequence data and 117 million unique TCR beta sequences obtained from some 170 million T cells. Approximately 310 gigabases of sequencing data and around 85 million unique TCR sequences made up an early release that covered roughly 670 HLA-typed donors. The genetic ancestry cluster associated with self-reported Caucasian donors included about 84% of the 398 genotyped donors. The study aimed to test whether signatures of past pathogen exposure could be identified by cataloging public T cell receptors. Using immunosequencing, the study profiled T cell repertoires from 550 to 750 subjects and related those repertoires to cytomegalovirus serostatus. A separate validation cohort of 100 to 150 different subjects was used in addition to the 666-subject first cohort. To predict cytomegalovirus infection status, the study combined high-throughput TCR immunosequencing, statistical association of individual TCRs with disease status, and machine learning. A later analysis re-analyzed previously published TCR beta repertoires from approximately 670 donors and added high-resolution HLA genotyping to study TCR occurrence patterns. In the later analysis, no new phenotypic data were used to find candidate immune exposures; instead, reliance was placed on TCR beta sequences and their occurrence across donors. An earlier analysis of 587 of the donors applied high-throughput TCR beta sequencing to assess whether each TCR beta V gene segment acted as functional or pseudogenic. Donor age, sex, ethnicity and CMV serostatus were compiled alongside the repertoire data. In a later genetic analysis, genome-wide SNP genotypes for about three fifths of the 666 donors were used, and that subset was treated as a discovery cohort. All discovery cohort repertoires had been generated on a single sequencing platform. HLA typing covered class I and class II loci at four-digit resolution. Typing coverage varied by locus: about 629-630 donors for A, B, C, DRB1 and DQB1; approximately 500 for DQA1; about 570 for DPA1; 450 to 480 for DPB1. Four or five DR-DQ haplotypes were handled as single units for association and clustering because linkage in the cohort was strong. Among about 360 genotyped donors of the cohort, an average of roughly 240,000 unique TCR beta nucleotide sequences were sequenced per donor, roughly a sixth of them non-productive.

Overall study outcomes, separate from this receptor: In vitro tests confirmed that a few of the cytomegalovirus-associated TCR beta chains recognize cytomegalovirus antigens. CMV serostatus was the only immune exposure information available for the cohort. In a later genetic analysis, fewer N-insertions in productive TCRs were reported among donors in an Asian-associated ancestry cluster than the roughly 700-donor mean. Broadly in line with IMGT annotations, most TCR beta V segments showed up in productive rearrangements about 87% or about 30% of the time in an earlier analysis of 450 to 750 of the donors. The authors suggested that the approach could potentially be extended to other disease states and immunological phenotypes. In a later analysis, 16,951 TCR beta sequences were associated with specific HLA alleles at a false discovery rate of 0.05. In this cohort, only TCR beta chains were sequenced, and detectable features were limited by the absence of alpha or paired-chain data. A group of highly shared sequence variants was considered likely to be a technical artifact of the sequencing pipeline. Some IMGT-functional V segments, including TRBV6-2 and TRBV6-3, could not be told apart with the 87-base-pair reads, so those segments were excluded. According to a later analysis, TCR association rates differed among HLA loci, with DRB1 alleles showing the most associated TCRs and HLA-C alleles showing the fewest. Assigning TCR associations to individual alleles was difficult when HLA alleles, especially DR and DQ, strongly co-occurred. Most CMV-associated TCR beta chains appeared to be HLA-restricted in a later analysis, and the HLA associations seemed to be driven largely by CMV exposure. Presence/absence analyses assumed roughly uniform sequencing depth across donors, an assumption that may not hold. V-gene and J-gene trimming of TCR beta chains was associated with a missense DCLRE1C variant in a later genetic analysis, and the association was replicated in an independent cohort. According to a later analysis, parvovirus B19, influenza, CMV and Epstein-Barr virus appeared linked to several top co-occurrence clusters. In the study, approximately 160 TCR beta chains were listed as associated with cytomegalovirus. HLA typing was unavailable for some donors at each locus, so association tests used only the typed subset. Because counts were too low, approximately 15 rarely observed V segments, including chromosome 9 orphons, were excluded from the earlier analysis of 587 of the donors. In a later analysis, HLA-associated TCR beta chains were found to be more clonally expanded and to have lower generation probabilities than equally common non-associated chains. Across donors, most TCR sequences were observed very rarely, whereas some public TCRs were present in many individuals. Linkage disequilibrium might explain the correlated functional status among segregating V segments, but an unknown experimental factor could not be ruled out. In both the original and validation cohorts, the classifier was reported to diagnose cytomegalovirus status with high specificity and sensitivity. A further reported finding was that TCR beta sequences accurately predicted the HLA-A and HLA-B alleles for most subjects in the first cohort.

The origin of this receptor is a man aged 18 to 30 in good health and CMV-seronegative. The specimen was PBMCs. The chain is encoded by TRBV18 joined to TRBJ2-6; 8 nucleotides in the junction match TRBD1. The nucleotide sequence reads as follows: TGTGCCAGCTCACTCTCACAGGGGGGTTCTGGAGCTGGGGCCAACGTCCTGACTTTC. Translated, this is CASSLSQGGSGAGANVLTF.